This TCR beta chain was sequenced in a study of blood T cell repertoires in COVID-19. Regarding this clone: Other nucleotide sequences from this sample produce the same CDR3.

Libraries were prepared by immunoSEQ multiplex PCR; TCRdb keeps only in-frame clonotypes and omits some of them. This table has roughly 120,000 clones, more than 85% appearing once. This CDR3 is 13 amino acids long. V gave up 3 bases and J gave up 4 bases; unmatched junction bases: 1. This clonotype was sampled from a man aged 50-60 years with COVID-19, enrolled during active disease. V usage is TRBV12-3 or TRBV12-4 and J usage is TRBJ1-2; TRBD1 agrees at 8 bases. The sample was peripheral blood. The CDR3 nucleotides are TGTGCCAGCAGTTTTCAGGGGGCCTATGGCTACACCTTC. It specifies CASSFQGAYGYTF.